This T cell receptor (beta chain) was identified during a study of blood T cell repertoires in COVID-19. Study in general: The United States, Italy and Spain provided the acute and convalescent COVID-19 samples. In each case, the material was cDNA or gDNA derived from T cells, B-cell-depleted T cells, or PBMCs.

Authors' analysis steps: Reference gene primer amplification gave nucleated cell count estimates. Only in-frame clones appear in the TCRdb table, and some are missing; sequencing was by immunoSEQ multiplex PCR. V, J and clone size derive from that table, while D and trimming were established from the DNA sequence. The sample holds over 300,000 clones; around 90% are singletons and the top ten take about 6.5%. Trimming left V 6 bases short and J 1 base short, with 9 bases between. The CDR3 extends over 13 amino acids. CDR1 SNHLY and CDR2 FYNNEI come from the germline V gene. This clone came up a few times.

The receptor's source is a man between 18 and 35 years old with active or convalescent COVID-19. The V call is TRBV2, the J call TRBJ1-1; D possibly corresponds to TRBD1 (6 bases). Sequencing was performed on peripheral blood. The CDR3 DNA reads as TGTGCCAGCAGCCCGACAGGGAACACTGAAGCTTTCTTT. This encodes CASSPTGNTEAFF.